This T cell receptor beta chain was sequenced in a study of molecular identifiers for immune sequencing clone quantification (dated by TCRdb to the late 2010s). In terms of the full investigation: For a replicate experiment, the RNA from either approximately 20,000 or 100,000 naive CD8 T cells was divided into five aliquots, and four of those aliquots went on to sequencing. This methods study used CD8 T cells to benchmark TCR RNA copy counting and molecular-identifier clustering-based TCR repertoire sequencing (MIDCIRS).

CDR1 and CDR2 were assigned from the germline V gene (reference sequence) as MNHEY and SMNVEV. From the cysteine up to the phenylalanine, the CDR3 has a length of 19 residues. The kept DNA is CDR3 alone, 57 bases in frame from the first base. Trimming removed 5 bases from V and 0 bases from J; the gene matches leave 11 bases unexplained. The library was generated by PCR. Instrument used: Illumina HiSeq 4000. Bulk TCR libraries were prepared as previously described, using TCR primers listed in Table S5. Total RNA was purified with the Qiagen AllPrep DNA/RNA kit. Before analysis, reads from multiple sequencing runs of the same library were pooled. Turning to the authors' computational methods: Only reads with exact TCR constant sequence were kept, trimmed to 150 nt, and grouped by their 12-nt molecular barcodes. Reads in each barcode group were sub-clustered using a 15% Levenshtein threshold, and a quality-weighted consensus sequence was built for each RNA molecule. Non-functional sequences were filtered out, along with any lower-count sequence sitting one edit away from another sequence. Based on a fit of two negative binomial distributions, barcode sub-clusters having less than 20% of the maximum read count were discarded. TCRdb reanalyzed the raw reads on its own, using fastp at Q25 for trimming and MiXCR for clone calling, and kept in-frame beta chains. Every entry covers one CDR3 protein and lists the most common genes and DNA from its rows. The V and J calls reflect TCRdb's pipeline rather than the authors' work. The sample table shows 300,000 to 350,000 distinct CDR3 sequences, and about a fifth are seen once. The ten largest clones add up to 0.75% to 0.85% of the sample.

This clonotype was seen a few times. What this receptor recognizes is not known. No per-base quality is available; no much larger clone lies one base away. General findings and caveats noted by the study authors: The naive libraries included spiked-in Jurkat TCR RNA (more than nine copies' worth), and this Jurkat TCR RNA is not part of the donor repertoire. Spiked-in Jurkat TCR RNA equivalent to a single cell was reported to be detectable even among 750,000 to 1,000,000 naive CD8 T cells. When barcode sub-clustering was left out, chimeric consensus sequences inflated TCR diversity, with chimeras reaching as high as 47%. In CMV-specific effector cells, clones with more than 20 RNA copies accounted for over 99% of molecules, whereas in naive cells such clones accounted for under 1%. Highly expanded clone sizes could be underestimated if identical TCR molecules share a barcode. Modeling estimated 3 to 3.5 recovered TCR RNA copies per cell, compared with approximately 10 by digital PCR, which implies roughly 30% capture efficiency.

Libraries of naive CD8 T cells were built from anywhere between roughly 17,000 and 1,100,000 sorted cells, with 10%, 30% or 50% of the purified RNA used. On a BD FACSAria II, naive CD8 T cells were FACS-sorted as CD8+CD4-CCR7+CD45RA+ and collected into RLT Plus buffer. Detection sensitivity was tested by spiking Jurkat RNA equal to roughly 9 TCR copies' worth into samples containing roughly 17,000-1,100,000 naive CD8 T cells. Enrichment of CD8 T cells was done with RosetteSep CD8+ T Cell Enrichment Cocktail plus Ficoll-Paque, and ACK red cell lysis came afterward. The sequence came from a human donor in good health. Some libraries in this study had Jurkat cell RNA spiked in. The chain is assembled from TRBV27 and TRBJ2-5; 14 nucleotides in the junction match TRBD2. Sequencing used naive CD8+ T cells from blood, with Jurkat cell RNA spiked in. Sample cell subset or site, as interpreted from the label and publication: FACS-sorted CD8+CD4-CCR7+CD45RA+ naive T cells. The encoded CDR3 is CASSPGTSGSLAYQETQYF. The bases are TGTGCCAGCAGTCCCGGGACTAGCGGGAGTTTAGCGTACCAAGAGACCCAGTACTTC.